The 9 T cell receptor beta chains below all came from one sample that was sequenced in a study of vaccination and CD4 T cells after COVID-19. Sequenced with the Oncomine TCR Beta short-read assay was DNA taken from cultured CD4+ T cells. TCRdb ran MiXCR on the PCR reads and lists one entry per CDR3 protein. The sample consists of over 11,000 distinct CDR3 sequences, 20% to 25% of them appearing once. Their specific antigens are unknown. Stated treatment: roughly 10-day PBMC culture with coronavirus spike peptide pools or control peptides (ViraFEST assay). Sequencing was performed on cultured CD4+ T cells from blood. These receptors all come from a human donor with COVID-19.

This clonotype was found a few times. The chain couples TRBV4-2 to TRBJ1-2; weak D call: TRBD1 (5 bases). Per the germline V gene, CDR1 is LGHNA and CDR2 is YNFKEQ. The CDR3 length is 16 residues. Trimming left V 3 bases short and J 8 bases short, with 22 bases between. Written as DNA, the CDR3 is TGTGCCAGCAGCCAGGATATACTGAGGGGTAGAGGCGGCTACACCTTC. Amino acid sequence: CASSQDILRGRGGYTF.

In this sample, this clonotype is medium-sized. The chain employs TRBV6-5 and TRBJ1-5; 9 nucleotides agree with TRBD1. V gave up 4 bases and J gave up 6 bases; unmatched junction bases: 7. The CDR3 is made up of 15 amino acids. Germline values: CDR1 MNHEY, CDR2 SVGAGI. The chain's CDR3 is CASSWTGEATQPQHF. CDR3 sequence (DNA): TGTGCCAGCAGTTGGACAGGGGAGGCTACTCAGCCCCAGCATTTT.

This clonotype is medium-sized within its sample. The chain carries TRBV27 and TRBJ1-5; 7 bases fit TRBD1. J was trimmed by 4 bases and V by 8 bases; bases with no gene match: 8. The CDR3 is 14 residues long. In germline, CDR1 is MNHEY, CDR2 SMNVEV (reference sequence). CDR3 in amino acids: CASGLLDRNQPQHF. CDR3 sequence (DNA): TGTGCCAGCGGCCTTTTGGACAGGAATCAGCCCCAGCATTTT.

CDR3 in amino acids: CASSVAGDYGYTF. CDR3 coding DNA: TGTGCCAGCAGTGTTGCAGGGGATTATGGCTACACCTTC. The rearrangement uses TRBV6-1 and TRBJ1-2; D perhaps matches TRBD1 (6 bases). Germline assignment: CDR1 MNHNS and CDR2 SASEGT. With 4 bases removed from V and 5 bases from J, the gap between germline ends came to 11 bases. The CDR3 extends over 13 amino acids.

This clonotype was picked up a small number of times. This sequence joins TRBV20-1 and TRBJ2-2; 10 nucleotides agree with TRBD2. The CDR3 totals 15 residues. Germline loops: CDR1 DFQATT, CDR2 SNEGSKA (reference sequence). The V segment lost 0 bases and the J segment 6 bases; nucleotides outside the gene matches: 4. The CDR3 sequence: CSARESGGAAGELFF. The CDR3 DNA follows: TGCAGTGCTAGAGAGAGCGGGGGGGCAGCCGGGGAGCTGTTTTTT.

The chain has TRBV20-1 and TRBJ2-5; D remains unclear. The CDR3 runs to 13 residues. Germline CDR1 and CDR2: DFQATT and SNEGSKA (reference sequence). This chain's CDR3 is CRLIPDRQETQYF. CDR3 DNA sequence: TGCAGATTGATCCCGGACCGTCAAGAGACCCAGTACTTC.

The rearrangement links TRBV5-1 to TRBJ2-3; the D is unclear. Germline V gives CDR1 SGHRS, CDR2 YFSETQ. The CDR3 extends over 13 amino acids. V gave up 4 bases and J gave up 6 bases, with 12 bases separating them. CDR3 loop: CASSGHVGDTQYF. The CDR3 region has the DNA TGCGCCAGCAGCGGGCACGTGGGTGATACGCAGTATTTT.

The rearrangement links TRBV6-1 to TRBJ1-4; 7 bases line up with TRBD1. This CDR3 region has 15 residues. The V gene's germline CDR1 is MNHNS and CDR2 SASEGT. With V trimmed by 6 bases and J by 7 bases, 11 bases remained unmatched. The chain's CDR3 is CASRRLRQGGEKLFF. CDR3 nucleotides: TGTGCCAGCAGGAGATTACGACAGGGAGGTGAAAAACTGTTTTTT.

This clonotype has more than one count but fewer than ten. The CDR3 loop is CASSLAGFGYTF. For the CDR3, the DNA is TGTGCCAGCAGCTTGGCAGGGTTTGGCTACACCTTC. This sequence joins TRBV5-4 and TRBJ1-2, with TRBD1 as a possible D gene (5 bases). V lost 0 bases and J lost 7, with 7 bases in between. CDR3 size: 12 residues. Germline values: CDR1 SGHNT, CDR2 YYREEE (reference sequence). The whole variable domain, remainder taken from reference TRBV5-4 and TRBJ1-2, is ETGVTQSPTHLIKTRGQQVTLRCSSQSGHNTVSWYQQALGQGPQFIFQYYREEENGRGNFPPRFSGLQFPNYSSELNVNALELDDSALYLCASSLAGFGYTFGSGTRLTVV.